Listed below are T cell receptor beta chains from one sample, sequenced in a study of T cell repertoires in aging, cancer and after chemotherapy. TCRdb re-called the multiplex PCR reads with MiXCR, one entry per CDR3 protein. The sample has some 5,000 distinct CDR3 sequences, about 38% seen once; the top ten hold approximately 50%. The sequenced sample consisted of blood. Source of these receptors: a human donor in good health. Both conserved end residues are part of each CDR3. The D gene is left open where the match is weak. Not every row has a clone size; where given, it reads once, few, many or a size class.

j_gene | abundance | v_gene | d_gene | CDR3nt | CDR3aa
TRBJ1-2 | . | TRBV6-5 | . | TGTGCCAGCAGTTACACCGGTGGGGGCTACACCTTC | CASSYTGGGYTF
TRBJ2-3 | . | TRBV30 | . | TGTGCCTGGATCCACCGGGGGACAGATACGCAGTATTTT | CAWIHRGTDTQYF
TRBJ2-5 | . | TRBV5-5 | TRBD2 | TGTGCCAGCAGCTTGGCTAGCGGGGGCTCTCAAGAGACCCAGTACTTC | CASSLASGGSQETQYF
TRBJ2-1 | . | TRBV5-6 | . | TGTGCCAGCAGCCTACTAGGACTCACCGCCTACAATGAGCAGTTCTTC | CASSLLGLTAYNEQFF
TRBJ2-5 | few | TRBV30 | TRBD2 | TGTGCCTGGAGTGGGGGGGGTCAAGAGACCCAGTACTTC | CAWSGGGQETQYF
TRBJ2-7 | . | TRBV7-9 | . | TGTGCCAGCAGCGATGGGTCGAAGGGAGGCGAGCAGTACTTC | CASSDGSKGGEQYF
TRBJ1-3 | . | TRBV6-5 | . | TGTGCCAGCAGCTTGACGGGGGCTGGAAACACCATATATTTT | CASSLTGAGNTIYF
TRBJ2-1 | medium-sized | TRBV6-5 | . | TGTGCCAGCAGTTACAAGCAGGGCTACAATGAGCAGTTCTTC | CASSYKQGYNEQFF
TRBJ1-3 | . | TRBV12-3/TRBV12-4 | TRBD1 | TGTGCCAGCAGTTTGGGACAGGGTCCCATATATTTT | CASSLGQGPIYF
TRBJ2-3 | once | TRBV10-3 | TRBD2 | TGTGCCATCAGTGGCCGACTAGCGGGGGAGCCAGATACGCAGTATTTT | CAISGRLAGEPDTQYF
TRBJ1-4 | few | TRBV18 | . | TGTGCCAGCTCACCCCAGCCGGGTAATGAAAAACTGTTTTTT | CASSPQPGNEKLFF
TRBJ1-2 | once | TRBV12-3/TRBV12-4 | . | TGTGCCAGCAGTCCAACAGGGCTAGGCTACACCTTC | CASSPTGLGYTF
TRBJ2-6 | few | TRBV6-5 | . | TGTGCCACCCGAACTTCCGGGGCCAACGTCCTGACTTTC | CATRTSGANVLTF
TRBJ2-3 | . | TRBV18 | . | TGTGCCGGCTCACCACCGACGGAACGCACAGATACGCAGTATTTT | CAGSPPTERTDTQYF
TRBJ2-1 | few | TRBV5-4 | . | TGTGCCAGCAGCTTAAGAACAAATGAGCAGTTCTTC | CASSLRTNEQFF
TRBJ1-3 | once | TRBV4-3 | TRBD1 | TGCGCCAGCAGCCAAAAGAACAGGGGGAGCACCATATATTTT | CASSQKNRGSTIYF
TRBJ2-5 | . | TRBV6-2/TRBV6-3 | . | TGTGCCAGCAGTTACTCGGAGACCCAGTACTTC | CASSYSETQYF
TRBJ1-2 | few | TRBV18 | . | TGTGCCAGCTCACCGGCCCGGGTGGAATATGGCTACACCTTC | CASSPARVEYGYTF
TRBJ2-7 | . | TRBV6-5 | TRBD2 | TGTGCCAGCAGTTACTCCGACGGGGGGGCCTACGAGCAGTACTTC | CASSYSDGGAYEQYF
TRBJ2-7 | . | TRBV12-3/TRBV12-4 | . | TGTGCCAGCAGTACAGACTACCGAGGCTCCTACGAGCAGTACTTC | CASSTDYRGSYEQYF
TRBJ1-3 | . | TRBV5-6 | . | TGTGCCAGCAGCTTCGGACAGCTCTCTGGAAACACCATATATTTT | CASSFGQLSGNTIYF
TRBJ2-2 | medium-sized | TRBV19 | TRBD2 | TGTGCCAGTAGCACCCTGGGGGGGTGGGAGCTGTTTTTT | CASSTLGGWELFF